This T cell receptor beta chain was identified in a study of shared clonotypes between healthy human individuals. Study-level findings and limits: Sampling covered nothing but blood. Tissue TCR repertoires likely differ from those found in blood.

This CDR3 has 12 residues. V shed 6 bases and J shed 10 bases, with 13 bases lying between them. Looked up from germline, CDR1 is MDHEN and CDR2 is SYDVKM. Original processing methods: Without quality scores, immunoSEQ junctional reads could not be filtered like full-length reads. Libraries were prepared by immunoSEQ multiplex PCR; TCRdb keeps only in-frame clonotypes and omits some of them. V, J and clone size reflect that table, while D and trimming were determined from the DNA. The data hold around 1.1 million clones, with approximately 80% observed a single time. Concerning this clone itself: The antigen is unknown.

Sequencing was performed on memory CD4+ T cells from PBMCs. Noted subset: CD45RA-negative fraction. V gene TRBV28 combines with J gene TRBJ1-5; D is uncertain. The receptor comes from a young man in good health. Some clones in this sample may be carry-over from other donors' samples. The CDR3 region is CASSLDANPQHF. CDR3 nucleotide sequence: TGTGCCAGCAGCCTGGACGCCAACCCCCAGCATTTT.